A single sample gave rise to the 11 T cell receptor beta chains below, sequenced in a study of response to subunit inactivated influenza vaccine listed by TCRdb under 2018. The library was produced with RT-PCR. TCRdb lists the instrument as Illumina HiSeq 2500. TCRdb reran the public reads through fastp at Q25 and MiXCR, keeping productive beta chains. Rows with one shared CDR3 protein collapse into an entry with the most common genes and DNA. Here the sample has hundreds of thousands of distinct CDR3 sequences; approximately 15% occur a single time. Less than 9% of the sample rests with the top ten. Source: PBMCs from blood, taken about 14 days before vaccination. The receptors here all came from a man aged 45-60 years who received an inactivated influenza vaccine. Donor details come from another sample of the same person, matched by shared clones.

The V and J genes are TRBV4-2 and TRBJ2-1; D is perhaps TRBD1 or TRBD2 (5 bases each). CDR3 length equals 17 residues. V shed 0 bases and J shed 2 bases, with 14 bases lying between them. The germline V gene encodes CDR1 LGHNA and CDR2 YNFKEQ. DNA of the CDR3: TGTGCCAGCAGCCAAGATTTGGGACGGGCCGCCTACAATGAGCAGTTCTTC. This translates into CASSQDLGRAAYNEQFF.

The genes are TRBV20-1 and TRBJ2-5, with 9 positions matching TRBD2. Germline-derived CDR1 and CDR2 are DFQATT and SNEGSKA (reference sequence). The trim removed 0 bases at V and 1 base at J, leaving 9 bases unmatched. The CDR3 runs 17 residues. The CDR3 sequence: CSARDVTSGWFQETQYF. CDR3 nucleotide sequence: TGCAGTGCTAGAGATGTGACTAGCGGTTGGTTCCAAGAGACCCAGTACTTC.

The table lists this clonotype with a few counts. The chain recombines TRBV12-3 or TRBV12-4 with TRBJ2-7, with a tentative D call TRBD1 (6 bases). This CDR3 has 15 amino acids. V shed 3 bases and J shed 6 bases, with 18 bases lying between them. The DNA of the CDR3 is TGTGCCAGCAGTTTGGGGCACAGGGCCTTCTCCGAGCAGTACTTC. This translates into CASSLGHRAFSEQYF.

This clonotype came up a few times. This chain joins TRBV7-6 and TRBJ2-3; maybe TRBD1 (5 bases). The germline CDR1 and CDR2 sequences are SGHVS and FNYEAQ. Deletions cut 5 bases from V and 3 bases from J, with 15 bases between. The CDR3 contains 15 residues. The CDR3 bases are TGTGCCAGCAGCCAAGGGGCCAGTACGACAGATACGCAGTATTTT. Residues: CASSQGASTTDTQYF.

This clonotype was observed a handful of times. The CDR3 DNA is TGTGCCAGCAGCTTAGAGGGCAGGGTGGCCTACAATGAGCAGTTCTTC. It codes for CASSLEGRVAYNEQFF. The chain recombines TRBV7-9 with TRBJ2-1; tentative D call: TRBD1 (5 bases). The CDR3 spans 16 residues. V lost 1 base, J lost 2 bases, and 12 bases lay in between. CDR1 and CDR2 (germline): SEHNR, FQNEAQ (reference sequence). Based on the CDR3 plus reference TRBV7-9 and TRBJ2-1, the full variable domain is DTGVSQNPRHKITKRGQNVTFRCDPISEHNRLYWYRQTLGQGPEFLTYFQNEAQLEKSRLLSDRFSAERPKGSFSTLEIQRTEQGDSAMYLCASSLEGRVAYNEQFFGPGTRLTVL.

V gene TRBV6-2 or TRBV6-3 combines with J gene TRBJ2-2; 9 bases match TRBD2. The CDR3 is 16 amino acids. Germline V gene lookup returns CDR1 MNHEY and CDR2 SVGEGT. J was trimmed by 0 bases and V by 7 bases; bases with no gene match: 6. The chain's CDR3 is CASNSGSMANTGELFF. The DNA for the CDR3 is TGTGCCAGCAATAGCGGGAGTATGGCGAACACCGGGGAGCTGTTTTTT.

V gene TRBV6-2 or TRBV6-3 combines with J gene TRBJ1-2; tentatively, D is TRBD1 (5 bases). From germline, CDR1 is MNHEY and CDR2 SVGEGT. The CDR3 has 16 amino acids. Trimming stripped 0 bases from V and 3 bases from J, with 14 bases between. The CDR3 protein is CASSYSPGRVDYGYTF. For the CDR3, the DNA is TGTGCCAGCAGTTACTCTCCAGGGAGGGTAGACTATGGCTACACCTTC.

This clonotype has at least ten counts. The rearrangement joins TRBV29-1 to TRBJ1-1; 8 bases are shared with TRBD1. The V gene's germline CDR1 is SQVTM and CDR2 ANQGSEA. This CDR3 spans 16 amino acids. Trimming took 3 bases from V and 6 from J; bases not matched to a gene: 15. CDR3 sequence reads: CSVDIQGAAFMPEAFF. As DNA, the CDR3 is TGCAGCGTTGATATCCAGGGGGCCGCATTTATGCCTGAAGCTTTCTTT. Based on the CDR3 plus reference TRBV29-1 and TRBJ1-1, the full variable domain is SAVISQKPSRDICQRGTSLTIQCQVDSQVTMMFWYRQQPGQSLTLIATANQGSEATYESGFVIDKFPISRPNLTFSTLTVSNMSPEDSSIYLCSVDIQGAAFMPEAFFGQGTRLTVV.

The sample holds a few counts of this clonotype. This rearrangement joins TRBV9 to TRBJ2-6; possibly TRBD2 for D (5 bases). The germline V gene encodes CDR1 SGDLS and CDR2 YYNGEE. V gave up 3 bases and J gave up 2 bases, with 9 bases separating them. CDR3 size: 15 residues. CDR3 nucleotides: TGTGCCAGCAGCGACTGGGGAGCTGGGGCCAACGTCCTGACTTTC. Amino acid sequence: CASSDWGAGANVLTF. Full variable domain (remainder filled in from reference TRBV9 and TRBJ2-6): DSGVTQTPKHLITATGQRVTLRCSPRSGDLSVYWYQQSLDQGLQFLIQYYNGEERAKGNILERFSAQQFPDLHSELNLSSLELGDSALYFCASSDWGAGANVLTFGAGSRLTVL.

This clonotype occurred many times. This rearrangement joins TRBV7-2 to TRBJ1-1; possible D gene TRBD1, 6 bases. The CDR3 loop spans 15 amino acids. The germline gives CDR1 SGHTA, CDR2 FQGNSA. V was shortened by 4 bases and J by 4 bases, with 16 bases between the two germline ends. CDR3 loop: CASSSRTGSGTEAFF. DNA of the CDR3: TGTGCCAGCAGCTCTCGTACAGGGTCCGGCACTGAAGCTTTCTTT.

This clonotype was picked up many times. The CDR3 is CASSASGRAYEQYF. The DNA for the CDR3 is TGTGCCAGCAGCGCAAGCGGGAGGGCCTACGAGCAGTACTTC. This chain joins TRBV9 and TRBJ2-7; 10 nucleotides line up with TRBD2. The CDR3 is 14 residues long. With 3 bases clipped from V and 2 bases from J, the junction kept 2 bases outside the gene matches. Germline CDR1 reads SGDLS; CDR2 reads YYNGEE.